This record covers a single T cell receptor beta chain. Antigen specificity is unknown. This entry comes from a study of Graves' ophthalmopathy and Graves' hyperthyroidism. The CDR3 covers 16 residues. In germline, CDR1 is SGHTA, CDR2 FQGNSA. Losses at the gene ends were 5 bases for V and 9 bases for J; bases not matched to a gene: 18. Hyperthyroidism patients, aged 18 to 65, were newly diagnosed, under 2 months' duration. Study observations and caveats: The model's ophthalmopathy progression predictions had approximately 71% sensitivity and less than 85% specificity.

Amplification from RNA transcripts yielded the TCR beta CDR3 regions. RT-PCR was first run with HTBI primers, then multiplex PCR in a second round. TCRdb reprocessed the multiplex PCR reads via MiXCR and lists one record per CDR3 protein. The sample holds some 1.1 million distinct CDR3 sequences; 35% to 40% are singletons and the top ten take around 10%. The sample taken for sequencing was peripheral blood or thyroid tissue (not recorded which). The clonotype comes from an adult man with Graves' hyperthyroidism. The J gene is TRBJ2-5, the V gene TRBV7-2; the match to TRBD1 covers 7 bases. CDR3: CASSIWGTGEPGAQYF. The CDR3 bases are TGTGCCAGCAGCATATGGGGCACAGGGGAACCCGGGGCCCAGTACTTC.